Listed below are T cell receptor beta chains from one sample, sequenced in a study of siplizumab effects on memory and regulatory T cells. Using immunoSEQ multiplex PCR, the repertoire was profiled, and TCRdb retains in-frame clones only, with some absent. This sample yields about 66,000 clones, of which nearly 98% are seen a single time; about 0.1% belongs to the top ten. Sequenced: naive CD8+ T cells sorted from blood. The source of these receptors is a human donor in good health. Each CDR3 is given with its conserved first and last residue. D genes are given only for firm matches. Rows may omit the clone size; those that give it use once, few, many or a size class.

D gene	clone size	V gene	J gene	CDR3 DNA	CDR3 protein
TRBD1	NA	TRBV9	TRBJ2-5	TGTGCCAGCAGCGTAGAAGGGGGCCTACGAGAGACCCAGTACTTC	CASSVEGGLRETQYF
TRBD2	NA	TRBV5-4	TRBJ2-7	TGTGCCAGCAGCTTGGTAGCGGGGGGCCGAGGCTACGAGCAGTACTTC	CASSLVAGGRGYEQYF
NA	NA	TRBV25-1	TRBJ1-2	TGTGCCAGCAGCCAACAGGGTAACTATGGCTACACCTTC	CASSQQGNYGYTF
TRBD2	NA	TRBV9	TRBJ2-7	TGTGCCAGCAGCGTATCGGGGGGGTTGAACGAGCAGTACTTC	CASSVSGGLNEQYF
TRBD2	NA	TRBV9	TRBJ2-7	TGTGCCAGCAGCGCAAGGACTAGCGGGGGGCTACAGCAGTACTTC	CASSARTSGGLQQYF
TRBD1	NA	TRBV5-8	TRBJ1-2	TGTGCCAGCTCCCCGGCGGCAGGGGGCACCTTTGGCTACACCTTC	CASSPAAGGTFGYTF
NA	NA	TRBV2	TRBJ2-3	TGTGCCAGCATCCCCCCCGGCACAGATACGCAGTATTTT	CASIPPGTDTQYF
TRBD1	NA	TRBV5-1	TRBJ1-2	TGCGCCAGCAGCTTGGAAGCAGGGGGCCTCTATGGCTACACCTTC	CASSLEAGGLYGYTF
TRBD1	NA	TRBV28	TRBJ1-1	TGTGCCAGCAGAACCAACAGGGGGCGCGACACTGAAGCTTTCTTT	CASRTNRGRDTEAFF
TRBD2	NA	TRBV6-6	TRBJ2-3	TGTGCCAGCAGTTCCCCTAGCGGGGGTTACACAGATACGCAGTATTTT	CASSSPSGGYTDTQYF
NA	NA	TRBV4-2	TRBJ1-1	TGTGCCAGCAGCCAAGATTCGGCGAACACTGAAGCTTTCTTT	CASSQDSANTEAFF
NA	once	TRBV11-2	TRBJ2-7	TGTGCCAGCAGCTTAGGTTGGACTGATTCCTACGAGCAGTACTTC	CASSLGWTDSYEQYF
TRBD1	NA	TRBV4-1	TRBJ1-2	TGCGCCAGCAGCCAAGATGCCCTACAGGGGGCGGTTGGCTACACCTTC	CASSQDALQGAVGYTF
NA	NA	TRBV21-1	TRBJ2-3	TGTGCCAGCAGCAAATTCAGGGGGGTGCTCTTAGATACGCAGTATTTT	CASSKFRGVLLDTQYF